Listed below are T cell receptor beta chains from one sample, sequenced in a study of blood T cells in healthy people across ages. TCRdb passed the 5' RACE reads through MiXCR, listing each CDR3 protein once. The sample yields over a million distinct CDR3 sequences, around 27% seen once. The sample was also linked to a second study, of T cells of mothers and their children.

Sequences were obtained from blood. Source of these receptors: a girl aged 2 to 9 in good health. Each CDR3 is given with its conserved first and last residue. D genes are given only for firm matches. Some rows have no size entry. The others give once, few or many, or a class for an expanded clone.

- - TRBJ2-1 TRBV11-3 TGTGCCAGCAGCTTAGGGCTGGGCTCGGGGCAGTTCTTC CASSLGLGSGQFF
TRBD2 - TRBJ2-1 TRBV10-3 TGTGCCATCAAGAGGCTAGCGGGAGTATCAGGTGAGCAGTTCTTC CAIKRLAGVSGEQFF
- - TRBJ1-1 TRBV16 TGTGCCAGCAGCCAACAAGCGAAGGGGGGGAGAGCCTTCTTT CASSQQAKGGRAFF
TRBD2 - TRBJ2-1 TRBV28 TGTGCCAGCAGCAAAACGATCAGCGGGAGGTTTTATGAGCAGTTCTTC CASSKTISGRFYEQFF
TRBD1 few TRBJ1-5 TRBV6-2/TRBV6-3 TGTGCCAGCAGTATGACAGGGTTTGGGCAGCCCCAGCATTTT CASSMTGFGQPQHF
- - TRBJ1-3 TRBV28 TGTGCCAGCAGTTTACGGGAAAACACCATATATTTT CASSLRENTIYF
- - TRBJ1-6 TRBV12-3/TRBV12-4 TGTGCCAGCAGTAAGACGGACAGTTCGACTTATAATTCACCCCTCCACTTT CASSKTDSSTYNSPLHF
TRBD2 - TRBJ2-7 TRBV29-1 TGCAGCGTTTCTAGCGGGAGTTACCCCTCCGAGCAGTACTTC CSVSSGSYPSEQYF
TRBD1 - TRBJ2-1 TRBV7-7 TGTGCTAGCAGCACAGGGGCAGGGGGCCACAATGAGCAGTTCTTC CASSTGAGGHNEQFF
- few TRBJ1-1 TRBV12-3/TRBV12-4 TGTGCCAGCAGTTTGGGCCCTTATCAAGCTTTCTTT CASSLGPYQAFF
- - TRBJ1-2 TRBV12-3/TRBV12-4 TGTGCCAGCAGACTGGCACGGAGTCAGCTCCACTTC CASRLARSQLHF
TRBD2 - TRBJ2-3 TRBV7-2 TGTGCCAGCAGCTCGTCTCGGGCGGGGGGATGGGATACGCAGTATTTT CASSSSRAGGWDTQYF
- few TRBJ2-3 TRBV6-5 TGTGCCAGCAGTTACGGGGCCGAGGGATGCGGGACAGATACGCAGTATTTT CASSYGAEGCGTDTQYF
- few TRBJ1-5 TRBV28 TGTGCCTGCAGGTTACTCAATCAGCCCCAGCATTTT CACRLLNQPQHF
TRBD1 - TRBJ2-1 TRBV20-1 TGCAGTGCTGAACAGGGGAGCTCCTACAATGAGCAGTTCTTC CSAEQGSSYNEQFF
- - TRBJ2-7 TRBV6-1 TGTGCCAGCTATAGCGGCCTATCCTACGAGCAGTACTTC CASYSGLSYEQYF
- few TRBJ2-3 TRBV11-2 TGTGCCAGCAGCTTAGGTGCCGGGACATTCACAGATACGCAGTATTTT CASSLGAGTFTDTQYF
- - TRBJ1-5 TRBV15 TGTGCCACCAGCAGAGATTTCTCCAGCAATCAGCCCCAGCATTTT CATSRDFSSNQPQHF
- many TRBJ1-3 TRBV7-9 TGTGCCAGCAGCTTGGGGCCGGTGGGCCCCTCTGGAAACACCATATATTTT CASSLGPVGPSGNTIYF
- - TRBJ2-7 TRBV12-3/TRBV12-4 TGTGCCAGCAGTTTAGGCCCACCCGACGAGCAGTACTTC CASSLGPPDEQYF
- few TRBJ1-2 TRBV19 TGTGCCAGTAGTCAGGCCCTGGGAGGCTACACCTTC CASSQALGGYTF
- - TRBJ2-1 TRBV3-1 TGTGCCAGCAGCCAAGAGGCGCGGGATGAGCAGTTCTTC CASSQEARDEQFF
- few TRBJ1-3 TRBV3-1 TGTGCCAGCAGCCAAGGAGGGGCGAACACCATATATTTT CASSQGGANTIYF
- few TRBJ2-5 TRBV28 TGTGCCAGCAGGGACCCCCGAGAGACCCAGTACTTC CASRDPRETQYF
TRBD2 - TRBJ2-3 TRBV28 TGTGCCAGCAGCCTGACCGGGGCTAGCGGGGGGAAAGATACGCAGTATTTT CASSLTGASGGKDTQYF
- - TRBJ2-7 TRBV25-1 TGTGCCAGCAGTGCCGGGACTGAAGAGTACTTC CASSAGTEEYF
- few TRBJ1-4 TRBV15 TGTGCCACCAGCAGAGTCCCACAGGCAACTAATGAAAAACTGTTTTTT CATSRVPQATNEKLFF
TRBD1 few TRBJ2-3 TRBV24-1 TGTGCCACCAGTGATCCAGGGGGTTATTTGTTTACAGATACGCAGTATTTT CATSDPGGYLFTDTQYF
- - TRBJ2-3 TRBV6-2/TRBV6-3 TGTGCCAGCAGATATCTATTGAGAACAGATACGCAGTATTTT CASRYLLRTDTQYF
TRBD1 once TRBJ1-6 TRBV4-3 TGCGCCAGCAGCCTGGACAGGGCAAATTCACCCCTCCACTTT CASSLDRANSPLHF
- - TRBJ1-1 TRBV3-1 TGTGCCAGCAGCCAAGACTTTAGGTACCTGAACACTGAAGCTTTCTTT CASSQDFRYLNTEAFF
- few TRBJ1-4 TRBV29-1 TGCAGCGTTGAGTTTTGGGGGGGGAAAGGAAAACTGTTTTTT CSVEFWGGKGKLFF
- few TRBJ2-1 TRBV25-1 TGTGCCAGCAGTGACCCCACCGGGGGCAATGAGCAGTTCTTC CASSDPTGGNEQFF
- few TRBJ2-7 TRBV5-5 TGTGCCAGCAGCTTGGGAGGAGTCTCCTACGAGCAGTACTTC CASSLGGVSYEQYF
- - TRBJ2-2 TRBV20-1 TGCAGTGTACGGGGGCCCGGGGAGCTGTTTTTT CSVRGPGELFF
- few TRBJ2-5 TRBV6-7 TGTGCCAGCAGAGGAGAGACGGGACACCAAGGCCAAGAGACCCAGTACTTC CASRGETGHQGQETQYF
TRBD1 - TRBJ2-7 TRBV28 TGTGCCAGCAGTCACCCTTTCACAGGGGCCCTCGACGAGCAGTACTTC CASSHPFTGALDEQYF
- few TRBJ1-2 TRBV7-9 TGTGCCAGCAGCTCCTTGACAGGTCCTAACTATGGCTACACCTTC CASSSLTGPNYGYTF
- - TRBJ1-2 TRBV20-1 TGCAGTGCCCGCCGGAGGGAGGACTATGGCTACACCTTC CSARRREDYGYTF
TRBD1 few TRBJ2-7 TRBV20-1 TGCAGTGCTCCCTTCAACGGACAGGGCTTGGGAGAGCAGTACTTC CSAPFNGQGLGEQYF
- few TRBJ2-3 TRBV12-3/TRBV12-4 TGTGCCAGCAGTTTCTCGGCACAGGTCACAGATACGCAGTATTTT CASSFSAQVTDTQYF
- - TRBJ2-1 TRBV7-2 TGTGCCAGCAGCCCGGGGACTGGAAGTAGTGAGCAGTTCTTC CASSPGTGSSEQFF
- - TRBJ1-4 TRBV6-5 TGTGCCAGCAGTTACTCGAACGGCGGTGAAAAACTGTTTTTT CASSYSNGGEKLFF
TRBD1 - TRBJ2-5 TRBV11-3 TGTGCCAGCACCAGATTACGGACAGGGGTGGGAGAGACCCAGTACTTC CASTRLRTGVGETQYF
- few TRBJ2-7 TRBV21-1 TGTGCCAGCAGCAAAGCACCACTTCTTCGGGTCCACGAGCAGTACTTC CASSKAPLLRVHEQYF
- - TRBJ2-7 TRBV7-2 TGTGCCAGCAGCTTCGAACGGGAGTATGAGCAGTACTTC CASSFEREYEQYF